The 2 T cell receptor beta chains reported below all come from one sample, sequenced in a study of T-cell reconstitution after alpha-beta-depleted transplantation in children. This sample's TCRbeta library carried unique molecular identifier barcodes. TCRdb called the PCR reads again in MiXCR, with one record for every CDR3 protein. Altogether 190,000 or so distinct CDR3 sequences are present, 6.3% being singletons, with the ten largest covering 4.5% to 5.5%. The material sequenced was PBMCs, taken before TCRalphabeta/CD19-depleted stem cell transplant. All receptors derive from a girl under three years old with combined immunodeficiency, due to receive a stem cell transplant.

This clonotype was seen ten or more times. The chain joins TRBV5-1 to TRBJ2-1, with 7 bases aligning to TRBD2. CDR3 size: 15 residues. With 0 bases clipped from V and 3 bases from J, the junction kept 3 bases outside the gene matches. Germline V gives CDR1 SGHRS, CDR2 YFSETQ. The CDR3 DNA sequence: TGCGCCAGCAGCTTGGGCGGGGGTTTCTACAATGAGCAGTTCTTC. Protein sequence: CASSLGGGFYNEQFF.

This clonotype was seen more than once but under ten times. The V call is TRBV6-2 or TRBV6-3, the J call TRBJ1-2; 9 nucleotides line up with TRBD1. The ends lost 7 bases at V and 6 bases at J; junction bases unmatched: 21. Germline V gene lookup returns CDR1 MNHEY and CDR2 SVGEGT. The CDR3 consists of 18 residues. DNA for the CDR3: TGTGCCAGCATCAGCTTAAGGGGTTTACAGGGGGCGATTCATGGCTACACCTTC. It specifies CASISLRGLQGAIHGYTF.